The table lists the clone carrying this T cell receptor beta chain with many counts. The antigen is unknown. This specimen belongs to a study of T-cell memory formation after mild COVID-19. MiXCR, applied by TCRdb to the 5' RACE reads, yields one record per CDR3 protein. The table lists roughly 600,000 distinct CDR3 sequences, more than 15% of them singletons. Study-level findings and limits: Contracting CD4+ clones were located mainly in CM and EM, and CD8+ clones in EMRA.

Source material: PBMCs or a T cell subset sorted from them (not recorded which). This receptor was taken from an adult woman who had mild COVID-19 (a few samples of this study predate the infection). Cell type and time point are not known.

The CDR3: CASSQRRGLSSYEQYF. CDR3 nucleotide sequence: TGCGCCAGCAGCCAGAGGAGGGGCTTATCGTCCTACGAGCAGTACTTC. This chain uses TRBV4-3 with TRBJ2-7, with a weak D call TRBD2 (6 bases). This CDR3 has 16 amino acids. Germline CDR1 and CDR2: LGHNA and YSLEER. Between the trimmed V and J ends, which lost 3 bases and 1 base, there was a span of 16 bases.